This T cell receptor beta chain comes out of a study of T cells in Graves' hyperthyroidism and ophthalmopathy (dated by TCRdb to between 2019 and 2020). For the wider study: Peripheral blood samples were taken at the time of initial diagnosis, prior to any treatment. The paper describes TCR Vbeta CDR3 sequencing of 135 peripheral blood samples, made up of under 50 ophthalmopathy patients, some 80 hyperthyroidism patients and 17 progressor patients. Following sampling, methimazole starting at 30 mg daily was given to hyperthyroidism patients, and high-dose intravenous methylprednisolone was given to ophthalmopathy patients. TCR V-J signatures able to tell the groups apart were searched for in a discovery cohort of 95 to 100 patients, of whom 43 had Graves' ophthalmopathy and 55 to 60 had stable Graves' hyperthyroidism. Prospective prediction of ophthalmopathy was tested in an independent validation cohort consisting of fewer than 20 hyperthyroidism patients and approximately 16 patients who later progressed to ophthalmopathy. For training and testing, the 100 patients in the discovery cohort were randomly divided in a 7:3 ratio. In addition, the study compared T-cell repertoires in thyroid tissue and in blood from five or six Graves' hyperthyroidism patients. Broader findings and caveats from the paper: Sample size was not statistically predetermined, and investigators were not blinded to group allocation. Ophthalmopathy was separated from stable hyperthyroidism by a 13 V-J signature model, with approximately 86% sensitivity and approximately 81% specificity obtained in cross-validation and 80%/75% obtained in testing. Blood samples also contained most of the expanded thyroid clonotypes (frequency above 0.001), which suggests that blood repertoires may reflect thyroid immune responses. In validation, the model predicted progression to ophthalmopathy with about 71% sensitivity and 72% to 85% specificity, a median of about 6 months before onset.

Graves' hyperthyroidism was defined as stable when no progression to ophthalmopathy occurred over 18 months of follow-up. Hyperthyroidism patients were newly diagnosed, had a disease duration of under 2 months, and were aged 18 to 65 years. Exclusion was applied to patients with uncontrolled infections, other autoimmune diseases, pregnancy or lactation. Diagnoses relied on clinical symptoms, serum thyroxine and TRAb, thyroid ultrasound and orbital computed tomography. Ficoll-Paque density gradient centrifugation was used to isolate PBMCs from around 10 ml of fresh peripheral blood. Trizol reagent was used to extract total RNA, and RNA quality was then checked on an Agilent 2100 Bioanalyzer. Only a few counts were recorded for this clonotype. Its antigen target is currently unknown. The record has no base qualities; no much larger clone is one base away. Amplification of TCR beta CDR3 regions was carried out from RNA transcripts. For the first round of RT-PCR on the TCR CDR3, the HTBI primer set was used together with the Qiagen OneStep RT-PCR kit. Libraries were constructed in a second round of multiplex PCR, after which size selection and purification were performed. Paired-end sequencing of the libraries was performed with 100 bp reads on an Illumina HiSeq2000. The authors' analysis ran thus. Raw data were processed with SOAPnuke, discarding reads with adapters, uncalled bases, mean Phred below 15, or no exact constant-primer or identifier match. High-quality paired reads were merged using COPE v1.2.5, and each unique nucleotide sequence was defined as a clonotype. MiTCR v1.1 was used to align the clonotypes against IMGT TRBV, TRBD and TRBJ reference segments. Analysis was restricted to V-J combinations with a frequency above 0.0001, which covered 99.2% of repertoires. A TCS score was defined as the ratio of F50 (clonal expansion) to E x V (chaos), with BLOSUM62-based TCRdist applied between CDR3 peptides within each V-J. Welch's t-statistics and random forest reduced around 520 V-J features to around 14, which were used in a naive Bayes classifier (R e1071). The similarity between thyroid and blood repertoires was quantified using the Morisita-Horn index. TCRdb cleaned the public reads at Q25 with fastp, built clones with MiXCR and kept in-frame beta chains. Each CDR3 protein appears once, grouped with its most common genes and DNA. None of the V and J calls come from the authors' own analysis; TCRdb made them. The sample table lists roughly 710,000 distinct CDR3 sequences, roughly a third of them with a count of one. The top ten hold around 30% of the sample.

The receptor's source is a woman aged 40 to 55 with Graves' hyperthyroidism. Sequenced: blood.

The bases read TGTGCCATCAGTGAGGGGGACATGAGAGTCGCCCGGGAAAAACTGTTTTTT. Translated, this is CAISEGDMRVAREKLFF. The receptor chain draws on TRBV10-3 and TRBJ1-4, and perhaps TRBD1 as D gene, on 6 matching bases. The junction shows trimming of 2 bases on V and 8 bases on J, plus 21 bases between the germline ends. CDR3 length: 17 amino acids, cysteine to phenylalanine. Left in the record is the CDR3 DNA by itself, 51 bases read in frame from the first base. Sequences ENHRY (CDR1) and SYGVKD (CDR2) are obtained from the germline V gene.